These T cell receptor beta chains were read from a single sample in a study of T cell repertoires in cytomegalovirus infection. From the reads, TCRdb called clonotypes with MiXCR, one entry per CDR3 protein. The data contain roughly 600,000 distinct CDR3 sequences, 24% of them seen just once; the ten biggest clones take up approximately 8%. Input material: CD8+ T cells from PBMCs. Every receptor here comes from a human donor in good health (CMV status not recorded). Some clones in this sample may be carry-over from other donors' samples. Each CDR3 is given with its conserved first and last residue. The D gene is left open where the match is weak. Rows give clone size only sometimes, using once, few, many, or a class for an expanded clone.

abundance: many
j_gene: TRBJ2-5
d_gene: .
v_gene: TRBV7-2
CDR3aa: CASSSGAQLHGETQYF
CDR3nt: TGTGCCAGCAGCTCAGGGGCCCAACTTCACGGAGAGACCCAGTACTTC

abundance: few
j_gene: TRBJ1-2
d_gene: TRBD1
v_gene: TRBV29-1
CDR3aa: CSVDSRGPNYGYTF
CDR3nt: TGCAGCGTTGACAGCAGGGGGCCGAACTATGGCTACACCTTC

abundance: few
j_gene: TRBJ1-1
d_gene: .
v_gene: TRBV29-1
CDR3aa: CSVGLLGVAFF
CDR3nt: TGCAGCGTTGGGTTGTTGGGGGTAGCTTTCTTT

abundance: few
j_gene: TRBJ2-5
d_gene: TRBD1
v_gene: TRBV5-4
CDR3aa: CASSLVRDRGHQETQYF
CDR3nt: TGTGCCAGCAGCTTGGTTCGGGACAGGGGGCACCAAGAGACCCAGTACTTC

abundance: many
j_gene: TRBJ1-3
d_gene: .
v_gene: TRBV5-4
CDR3aa: CASSLGAGPVNTIYF
CDR3nt: TGTGCCAGCAGCTTGGGGGCTGGCCCCGTAAACACCATATATTTT

abundance: .
j_gene: TRBJ2-6
d_gene: .
v_gene: TRBV10-3
CDR3aa: CAISEPGSGANVLTF
CDR3nt: TGTGCCATCAGTGAGCCCGGCTCTGGGGCCAACGTCCTGACTTTC

abundance: many
j_gene: TRBJ1-6
d_gene: .
v_gene: TRBV7-2
CDR3aa: CASSSVWEGNSPLHF
CDR3nt: TGTGCCAGCAGCTCGGTTTGGGAAGGGAATTCACCCCTCCACTTT

abundance: .
j_gene: TRBJ2-5
d_gene: .
v_gene: TRBV6-2/TRBV6-3
CDR3aa: CANSTLMETQYF
CDR3nt: TGTGCCAACAGTACCCTCATGGAGACCCAGTACTTC

abundance: many
j_gene: TRBJ2-1
d_gene: TRBD2
v_gene: TRBV6-6
CDR3aa: CASSYPLTGGNYNEQFF
CDR3nt: TGTGCCAGCAGTTATCCCCTGACGGGGGGTAACTACAATGAGCAGTTCTTC

abundance: .
j_gene: TRBJ1-1
d_gene: TRBD1
v_gene: TRBV28
CDR3aa: CASSSVQGATEAFF
CDR3nt: TGTGCCAGCAGTTCCGTCCAGGGGGCGACTGAAGCTTTCTTT

abundance: few
j_gene: TRBJ2-3
d_gene: .
v_gene: TRBV24-1
CDR3aa: CATSASGAYRGTDTQYF
CDR3nt: TGTGCCACCAGTGCTAGTGGGGCATATCGAGGAACAGATACGCAGTATTTT

abundance: few
j_gene: TRBJ2-2
d_gene: TRBD1
v_gene: TRBV20-1
CDR3aa: CSAYPDRGFSGELFF
CDR3nt: TGCAGTGCTTATCCGGACAGGGGGTTTTCCGGGGAGCTGTTTTTT

abundance: .
j_gene: TRBJ2-3
d_gene: .
v_gene: TRBV15
CDR3aa: CATSRDGAAVSTDTQYF
CDR3nt: TGTGCCACCAGCAGAGACGGGGCGGCGGTTAGCACAGATACGCAGTATTTT

abundance: .
j_gene: TRBJ1-5
d_gene: .
v_gene: TRBV29-1
CDR3aa: CSVGHDRNNQPQHF
CDR3nt: TGCAGCGTTGGTCACGACAGAAACAATCAGCCCCAGCATTTT

abundance: .
j_gene: TRBJ1-4
d_gene: .
v_gene: TRBV28
CDR3aa: CASSFDRSNEKLFF
CDR3nt: TGTGCCAGCAGTTTCGACCGATCAAATGAAAAACTGTTTTTT

abundance: few
j_gene: TRBJ2-7
d_gene: TRBD1
v_gene: TRBV15
CDR3aa: CATSSGTGVYEQYF
CDR3nt: TGTGCCACCAGCAGTGGGACAGGGGTCTACGAGCAGTACTTC

abundance: .
j_gene: TRBJ2-1
d_gene: .
v_gene: TRBV4-1
CDR3aa: CASRIGLGNEQFF
CDR3nt: TGCGCCAGCAGGATAGGGCTGGGCAATGAGCAGTTCTTC